This T cell receptor (beta chain) originates from a study of CD8 T cells in Susac syndrome (dated by TCRdb to the late 2010s). Regarding the complete study: Among the Susac syndrome patients who were sequenced, clinically active disease was present in roughly six and clinical remission was observed in fewer than 10. At the time of blood withdrawal, Susac syndrome patients were either therapy-naive, taking corticosteroids (with some also receiving IVIg), or on IVIg alone. The study used repertoire sequencing to test whether antigen drove CD8+ T cell activation and differentiation in Susac syndrome. Summary of the overall study and its limitations: In patients with Susac syndrome, the CD4+ T cell repertoire showed no detectable clonal expansion. The number of individuals in the TCR sequencing and HLA analysis was recognized as being relatively small.

High-throughput TCR beta sequencing profiled peripheral blood CD8+ and CD4+ T cells from healthy donors, Susac syndrome patients and multiple sclerosis patients. The Susac syndrome patients fulfilled recently defined diagnostic criteria for definite or probable disease. Bulk CD8+ and CD4+ T cells were purified magnetically by negative isolation, whereas CD8+ TEMRA cells were enriched by FACS. Blood was collected in EDTA tubes and processed within 24 hours, with PBMCs isolated through density gradient centrifugation. PBMCs intended for TCR sequencing were cryopreserved in liquid nitrogen and thawed later in a water bath at 37 degrees C. The sorted or isolated CD4+, CD8+ and CD8+ TEMRA cells reached a purity of at least 90%. RNA was extracted using the RNeasy kit, and about 0.45 to 1 microgram was reverse transcribed with random hexamers. The immunoSEQ multiplex PCR assay, which covers 54 Vbeta and 13 Jbeta segments, was used to amplify TCR beta CDR3 regions. PCR amplification bias was corrected by using a synthetic template baseline for primer optimization and computational correction. In the original analysis: Reads were assigned to V, D and J genes according to IMGT and analyzed in immunoSEQ Analyzer, with only productive sequences retained. Clonality was calculated as one minus the Shannon entropy normalized by log2 of the number of productive unique sequences. For each patient and control, public and private clones were evaluated within the 100 most prevalent clones. Susac-specific clones were defined as absent from healthy and MS cohorts, about 1,000 published viral clones and other ImmuneACCESS disease sequences. TCRdb's own reprocessing of the public reads used fastp at Q25 and MiXCR and kept productive beta chains. Each record represents a unique CDR3 protein, reported with the most common genes and DNA among its rows. The V and J calls and clone size are TCRdb's, not the authors'. Present in this sample are under 200,000 distinct CDR3 sequences, 95% of which were seen just once. 0.098% of the sample is in the top ten clones.

V is pruned by 2 bases and J by 8 bases, leaving 4 bases of the junction without a gene match. From the germline V gene (reference sequence), CDR1 is DFQATT and CDR2 is SNEGSKA. The CDR3 goes from the cysteine to the phenylalanine over 14 residues. The retained sequence is limited to the CDR3, 42 bases, with the frame set at the first base. This clonotype has only one observation. Its antigen is still unknown. Per-base quality was not reported, and no clone a single base away is much larger than it. One read alone is weak evidence. This TCR came from a human donor with Susac syndrome. The chain uses TRBV20-1 and TRBJ1-6; TRBD1 aligns with 9 central bases. Sequencing was done on a sample of CD4+ T cells from PBMCs. CDR3 loop: CSARPGQGDSPLHF. DNA sequence: TGCAGTGCTAGACCGGGACAGGGAGATTCACCCCTCCACTTT.